These 4 T cell receptor beta chains were all obtained from the same sample, sequenced in a study of blood T cells in healthy people across ages. Together with a sample-barcoded 5' primer, a J-beta primer mix was included in a second PCR lasting about 6 to 11 cycles. MiXCR, run by TCRdb on the 5' RACE reads, gives a single entry per CDR3 protein. In the table there are over a million distinct CDR3 sequences, approximately 25% of which are singletons. These data were also reused for a study on T cells of mothers and their children.

The sequencing input was blood. All receptors come from a girl aged 2 to 10 in good health.

A note on this clonotype: An end of the junction does not agree with germline; a read error may underlie this. The chain has TRBV5-1 and TRBJ2-7; 7 bases line up with TRBD2. The CDR3 has 16 residues. Germline lookup yields CDR1 SGHRS and CDR2 YFSETQ. Written as DNA, the CDR3 is TGCGCCAGCAGCTGGGCGGACGACCTACGGGAGGCCGAGCAGCACTTC. It encodes CASSWADDLREAEQHF.

V gene TRBV6-5 combines with J gene TRBJ2-3, with 9 positions matching TRBD2. J lost 4 bases, V lost 0 bases, and 2 bases had no gene match. Germline CDR1 reads MNHEY; CDR2 reads SVGAGI. The CDR3 runs 15 residues. The CDR3 here is CASSYSSGSADTQYF. DNA of the CDR3: TGTGCCAGCAGTTACTCTAGCGGGAGTGCAGATACGCAGTATTTT.

In this sample, this clonotype turned up a few times. V usage is TRBV27 and J usage is TRBJ2-5, with 8 bases fitting TRBD1. Near its end, the DNA agrees better with TRBJ2-7, so the J call may be wrong. Germline CDR1 is MNHEY and CDR2 is SMNVEV (reference sequence). The CDR3 has 14 residues. For the CDR3, the DNA is TGTGCCAGCAGTACCCGGGACAGGACCTACGAGCAGTACTTC. It codes for CASSTRDRTYEQYF.

This clonotype has a handful of counts. Lacking the conserved final phenylalanine or tryptophan, this CDR3 likely reflects a read error. The chain has TRBV7-9 and TRBJ2-1; 8 bases are shared with TRBD1. V dropped 1 base and J dropped 6; count of bases not matched to a gene: 5. The CDR3 sequence is 15 residues long. Looked up from germline, CDR1 is SEHNR and CDR2 is FQNEAQ (reference sequence). Here the CDR3 reads CASSLGQGSGNEQFL. CDR3 sequence (DNA): TGTGCCAGCAGCTTAGGACAGGGGTCAGGCAATGAGCAGTTCCTC.